This entry lists 23 T cell receptor beta chains sequenced from one sample in a study of T cell responses to AZD1222 COVID-19 vaccine (dated by TCRdb to 2020 to 2023). The time point label on this specimen signifies: baseline before first vaccination. Interpreted using the paper, the treatment or condition label stands for: meningococcal conjugate vaccine given as trial control. To prepare the library, the immunoSEQ multiplex PCR assay was applied. The immuneACCESS repertoire file appears here via TCRdb, limited to in-frame rearrangements. These files lack a portion of the clones; in checked studies, under half of the deficit traces to unresolved V genes, and the cause of the others is not known. The sample table lists 150,000 to 200,000 clones, more than 75% of them with a count of one. The ten largest make up 2.5% to 3% of the sample. Here the sequenced sample was peripheral blood, taken on day 0 of MenACWY control vaccination. The receptors here all came from an adult in good health.

This chain joins TRBV5-1 and TRBJ2-3; 8 bases fit TRBD1. After removal of 3 bases from V and 3 bases from J, the junction contained 3 bases not matched to a gene. Looked up from germline, CDR1 is SGHRS and CDR2 is YFSETQ. This CDR3 region has 14 residues. CDR3 loop: CASSYTGGTDTQYF. Written as DNA, the CDR3 is TGCGCCAGCAGCTATACAGGGGGAACAGATACGCAGTATTTT.

This rearrangement joins TRBV5-4 to TRBJ2-7, with 15 bases aligning to TRBD2. Germline V gene data show CDR1 as SGHNT and CDR2 as YYREEE (reference sequence). Trimming cost V 4 bases and J 3 bases; bases outside gene matches: 5. This CDR3 is built from 16 residues. CDR3 region: CASSPAGLAGGYEQYF. The CDR3 DNA reads TGTGCCAGCAGCCCGGCGGGACTAGCGGGAGGCTACGAGCAGTACTTC.

The chain couples TRBV7-2 to TRBJ1-4, with 7 bases aligning to TRBD1. CDR3 length: 14 residues. With V trimmed by 6 bases and J by 7 bases, 8 bases remained unmatched. CDR1 SGHTA and CDR2 FQGNSA come from the germline V gene. The CDR3 region is CASSRYTGVEKLFF. CDR3 DNA: TGTGCCAGCAGTAGATACACAGGGGTTGAAAAACTGTTTTTT.

This clone was recorded only once. The chain links TRBV9 to TRBJ1-2; a weak D match, TRBD1 (6 bases). The CDR3 totals 16 residues. The V gene lost 4 bases and the J gene lost 4 bases, with 20 bases spanning the gap. Looked up from germline, CDR1 is SGDLS and CDR2 is YYNGEE. The CDR3 DNA reads TGTGCCAGCAGCTCACACGCCACAGGGCTGGCCTATGGCTACACCTTC. As protein: CASSSHATGLAYGYTF.

The chain employs TRBV27 and TRBJ2-5, with 11 bases identical to TRBD2. The CDR3 is 19 amino acids. Losses at the gene ends were 0 bases for V and 4 bases for J; bases not matched to a gene: 13. Looked up from germline, CDR1 is MNHEY and CDR2 is SMNVEV (reference sequence). CDR3 sequence: CASSLSPPLLAGEGETQYF. In nucleotides, the CDR3 is TGTGCCAGCAGTTTATCGCCCCCGCTACTAGCGGGAGAGGGAGAGACCCAGTACTTC.

CDR3 sequence: CASNRGSGDTDTQYF. CDR3 DNA: TGTGCCAGCAATCGGGGTAGCGGGGATACAGATACGCAGTATTTT. This chain joins TRBV6-5 and TRBJ2-3; 8 positions match TRBD2. Trimming at V came to 7 bases and at J to 3 bases, leaving 9 bases not matched to a gene. This CDR3 is 15 amino acids long. Per germline, CDR1 MNHEY and CDR2 SVGAGI.

V and J are TRBV11-2 and TRBJ2-3; maybe TRBD2 (5 bases). Deletions cut 5 bases from V and 0 bases from J, with 15 bases between. Germline V gene lookup returns CDR1 SGHAT and CDR2 FQNNGV. This CDR3 comprises 16 residues. This CDR3 reads CASSGVVIASTDTQYF. The CDR3 DNA reads TGTGCCAGCAGCGGGGTGGTAATAGCGAGCACAGATACGCAGTATTTT.

The V and J genes are TRBV6-6 and TRBJ2-7; D is perhaps TRBD1 or TRBD2 (5 bases each). The CDR3 runs 13 residues. The V end lost 7 bases, the J end lost 2 bases, and 12 bases lay between the germline ends. Germline CDR1 and CDR2: MNHNY and SVGAGI (reference sequence). The CDR3 sequence: CASISGTTYEQYF. The CDR3 bases are TGTGCCAGCATTTCAGGGACGACCTACGAGCAGTACTTC.

The chain joins TRBV30 to TRBJ1-3, with D tentatively TRBD1 (5 bases). The CDR3 contains 14 residues. V was clipped by 1 base and J by 0 bases, with 7 bases between them. CDR1 and CDR2 (germline): GTSNPN, SVGIG (reference sequence). The DNA of the CDR3 is TGTGCCTGGAGTGGGACATACTCTGGAAACACCATATATTTT. Amino acid sequence: CAWSGTYSGNTIYF.

J is TRBJ1-2 and V is TRBV5-1; 7 bases are a match to TRBD1. There are 14 residues in the CDR3. V lost 4 bases, J lost 4 bases, and 7 bases stayed unmatched. Germline loops: CDR1 SGHRS, CDR2 YFSETQ. The CDR3 coding sequence is TGCGCCAGCAGCCCTGGGACAGTGGGCTATGGCTACACCTTC. Its translation is CASSPGTVGYGYTF.

The chain carries TRBV29-1 and TRBJ1-2; D remains ambiguous. V dropped 0 bases and J dropped 7 bases, with 15 bases sitting between them. CDR1 and CDR2 from the germline V gene are SQVTM and ANQGSEA. The CDR3 runs to 14 residues. The CDR3, as DNA: TGCAGCGTTGAAGAGGTAGGCCAAGCTCCTGGCTACACCTTC. It is translated as CSVEEVGQAPGYTF.

The chain carries TRBV19 and TRBJ2-7, with D maybe TRBD1 (5 bases). Germline CDR1 is LNHDA and CDR2 is SQIVND (reference sequence). The length of the CDR3 is 14 residues. The V gene lost 3 bases and the J gene lost 2 bases, with 11 bases spanning the gap. The CDR3 DNA follows: TGTGCCAGTAGTATCCAGGGCATACCCTACGAGCAGTACTTC. It codes for CASSIQGIPYEQYF.

This chain connects TRBV28 to TRBJ2-4; perhaps TRBD2 as D (6 bases). Germline loops: CDR1 MDHEN, CDR2 SYDVKM. There are 15 residues in the CDR3. Deletions cut 3 bases from V and 3 bases from J, with 12 bases between. In DNA form, the CDR3 reads TGTGCCAGCAGTTTGCGGGGTAGTGGCAAAAACATTCAGTACTTC. This sequence encodes CASSLRGSGKNIQYF. Complete variable domain (other parts from reference TRBV28 and TRBJ2-4): DVKVTQSSRYLVKRTGEKVFLECVQDMDHENMFWYRQDPGLGLRLIYFSYDVKMKEKGDIPEGYSVSREKKERFSLILESASTNQTSMYLCASSLRGSGKNIQYFGAGTRLSVL.

This rearrangement joins TRBV5-1 to TRBJ1-3, with D possibly TRBD1 on 5 matching bases. The CDR3 sequence is 13 residues long. CDR1 is SGHRS and CDR2 is YFSETQ in the germline V gene. V lost 6 bases and J lost 1, with 8 bases in between. CDR3 nucleotides: TGCGCCAGCATGACAGATTCTGGAAACACCATATATTTT. It yields the protein CASMTDSGNTIYF.

V is TRBV4-1 and J is TRBJ2-4; D could derive from TRBD1 or TRBD2 (5 bases each). The CDR3 consists of 17 residues. Between the trimmed V and J ends, which lost 2 bases and 0 bases, there was a span of 14 bases. Germline V gives CDR1 MGHRA, CDR2 YSYEKL. The CDR3 DNA follows: TGCGCCAGCAGCCAACACGGGGACCACATAGCCAAAAACATTCAGTACTTC. Amino acids: CASSQHGDHIAKNIQYF.

The sample holds one count of this clone. CDR3 DNA: TGTGCCAGCAGTCCCCGCCGGACGGGGGTCCCCTCCTACAATGAGCAGTTCTTC. Translation gives CASSPRRTGVPSYNEQFF. The chain is built from TRBV7-6 and TRBJ2-1, with D possibly being TRBD2 (6 bases). The V and J ends lost 6 bases and 0 bases respectively, with 21 bases between them. Germline values: CDR1 SGHVS, CDR2 FNYEAQ. The CDR3 is 18 amino acids.

The chain combines TRBV9 with TRBJ1-2, with 10 bases lining up with TRBD1. The CDR3 loop spans 14 amino acids. The germline gives CDR1 SGDLS, CDR2 YYNGEE. V trimming: 3 bases; J trimming: 8 bases; junction bases outside the gene matches: 7. Here the CDR3 reads CASSAGQGVFGYTF. The CDR3 DNA reads as TGTGCCAGCAGCGCAGGACAGGGGGTCTTCGGCTACACCTTC.

J is TRBJ1-1 and V is TRBV9, with unresolved D. Germline CDR1 reads SGDLS; CDR2 reads YYNGEE. Trimming shortened V by 3 bases and J by 7 bases, and 19 bases separated the two germline ends. The CDR3 spans 15 residues. CDR3 in DNA: TGTGCCAGCAGCGATAAGGGAGCTTGGGGAGGTGAAGCTTTCTTT. Amino acids: CASSDKGAWGGEAFF.

The rearrangement links TRBV7-2 to TRBJ2-5, with 11 bases matching TRBD1. Germline V lookup: CDR1 SGHTA, CDR2 FQGNSA. Germline trimming cut 5 bases from V and 4 bases from J; bases unmatched to any gene: 6. There are 15 residues in the CDR3. The CDR3 here is CASSLGQGGGETQYF. The DNA of the CDR3 is TGTGCCAGCAGCCTGGGACAGGGGGGAGGAGAGACCCAGTACTTC. Supplemented by reference TRBV7-2 and TRBJ2-5, the full variable domain reads GAGVSQSPSNKVTEKGKDVELRCDPISGHTALYWYRQSLGQGLEFLIYFQGNSAPDKSGLPSDRFSAERTGGSVSTLTIQRTQQEDSAVYLCASSLGQGGGETQYFGPGTRLLVL.

The rearrangement joins TRBV30 to TRBJ2-7; D may be TRBD1 (5 bases). V shed 1 base and J shed 4 bases, with 8 bases lying between them. This CDR3 is 12 amino acids long. Germline-derived CDR1 and CDR2 are GTSNPN and SVGIG (reference sequence). This CDR3 reads CAWSGTSYEQYF. CDR3 DNA sequence: TGTGCCTGGAGTGGGACATCTTACGAGCAGTACTTC.

The CDR3 DNA is TGTGCCAGCAGCCCTAGAACAGGTACCTACGAGCAGTACTTC. This sequence encodes CASSPRTGTYEQYF. The V and J genes are TRBV11-2 and TRBJ2-7; D possibly corresponds to TRBD1 (5 bases). CDR1 is SGHAT, CDR2 FQNNGV, per germline. V was cut by 5 bases and J by 2 bases, with 13 bases left in between. The CDR3 runs to 14 residues. Drawing the rest from reference TRBV11-2 and TRBJ2-7, the complete variable domain is EAGVAQSPRYKIIEKRQSVAFWCNPISGHATLYWYQQILGQGPKLLIQFQNNGVVDDSQLPKDRFSAERLKGVDSTLKIQPAKLEDSAVYLCASSPRTGTYEQYFGPGTRLTVT.

V usage is TRBV3-1 (or the pseudogene TRBV3-2) and J usage is TRBJ2-3; D ambiguous. V was clipped by 0 bases and J by 6 bases, with 10 bases between them. Germline V gives CDR1 LGHDT, CDR2 YNNKEL (reference sequence). The CDR3 spans 14 residues. The chain's CDR3 is CASSQDLASDTQYF. Written as DNA, the CDR3 is TGTGCCAGCAGCCAAGATTTAGCTTCCGATACGCAGTATTTT.

The chain employs TRBV6-1 and TRBJ2-3, with D perhaps matching TRBD1 (6 bases). This CDR3 spans 16 amino acids. V lost 1 base to trimming and J lost 2 bases, with 13 bases between them. Germline V gene sequence: CDR1 MNHNS, CDR2 SASEGT. The CDR3 DNA sequence: TGTGCCAGCAGTGAAGGGGACACTTCGAACACAGATACGCAGTATTTT. Amino acids: CASSEGDTSNTDTQYF.